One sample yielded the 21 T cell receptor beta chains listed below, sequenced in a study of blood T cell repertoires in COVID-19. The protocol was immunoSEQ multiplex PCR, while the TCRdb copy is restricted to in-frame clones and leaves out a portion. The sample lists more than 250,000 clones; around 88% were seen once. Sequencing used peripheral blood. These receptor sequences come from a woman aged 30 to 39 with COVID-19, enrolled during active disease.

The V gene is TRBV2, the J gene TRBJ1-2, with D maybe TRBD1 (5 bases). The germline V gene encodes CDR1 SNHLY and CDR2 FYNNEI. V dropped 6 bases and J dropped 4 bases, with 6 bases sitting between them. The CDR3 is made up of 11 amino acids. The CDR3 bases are TGTGCCAGCAGCCAGGGCTATGGCTACACCTTC. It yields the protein CASSQGYGYTF.

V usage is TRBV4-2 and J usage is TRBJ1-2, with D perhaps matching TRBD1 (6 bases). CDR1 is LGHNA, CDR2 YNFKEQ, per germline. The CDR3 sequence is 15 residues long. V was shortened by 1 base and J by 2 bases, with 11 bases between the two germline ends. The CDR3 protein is CASSQGAGDNYGYTF. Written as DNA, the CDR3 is TGTGCCAGCAGCCAAGGGGCAGGGGACAACTATGGCTACACCTTC.

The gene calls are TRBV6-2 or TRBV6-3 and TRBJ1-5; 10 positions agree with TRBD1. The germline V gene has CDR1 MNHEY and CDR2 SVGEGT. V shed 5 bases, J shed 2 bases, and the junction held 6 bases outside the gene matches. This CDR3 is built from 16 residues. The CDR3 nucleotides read TGTGCCAGCAGTCCCCGGGACAGGGGTCGCAATCAGCCCCAGCATTTT. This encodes CASSPRDRGRNQPQHF.

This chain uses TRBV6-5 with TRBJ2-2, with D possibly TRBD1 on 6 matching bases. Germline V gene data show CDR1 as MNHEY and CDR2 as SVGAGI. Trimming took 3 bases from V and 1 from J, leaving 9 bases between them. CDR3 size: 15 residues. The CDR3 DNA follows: TGTGCCAGCAGTTATCTAGGGGGGAACACCGGGGAGCTGTTTTTT. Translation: CASSYLGGNTGELFF.

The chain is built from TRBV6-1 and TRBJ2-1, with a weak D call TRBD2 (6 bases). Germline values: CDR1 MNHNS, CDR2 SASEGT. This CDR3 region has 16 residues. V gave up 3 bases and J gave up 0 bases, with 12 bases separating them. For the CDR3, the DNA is TGTGCCAGCAGTGACTTACGGGGGAGCTCCTACAATGAGCAGTTCTTC. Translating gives CASSDLRGSSYNEQFF.

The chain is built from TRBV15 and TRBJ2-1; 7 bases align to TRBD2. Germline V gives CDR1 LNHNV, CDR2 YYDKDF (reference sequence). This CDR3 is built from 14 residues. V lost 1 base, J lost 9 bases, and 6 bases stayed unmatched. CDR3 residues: CATSRASTGGEQFF. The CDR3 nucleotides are TGTGCCACCAGCAGAGCCTCTACGGGGGGTGAGCAGTTCTTC.

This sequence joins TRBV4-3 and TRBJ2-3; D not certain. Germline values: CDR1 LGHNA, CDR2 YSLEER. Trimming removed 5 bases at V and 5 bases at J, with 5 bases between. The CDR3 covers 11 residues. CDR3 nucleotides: TGCGCCAGCAGCTTAGTAGATACGCAGTATTTT. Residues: CASSLVDTQYF.

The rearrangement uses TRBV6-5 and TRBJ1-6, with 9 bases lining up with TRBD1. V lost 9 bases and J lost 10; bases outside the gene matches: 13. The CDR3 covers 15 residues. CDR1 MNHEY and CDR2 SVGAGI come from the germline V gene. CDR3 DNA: TGTGCCAGTAAGGACAGGGGCGCCCCACGATCACCCCTCCACTTT. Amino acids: CASKDRGAPRSPLHF.

The CDR3 loop reads CASIDRVNSPLHF. The CDR3 DNA reads as TGCGCCAGCATCGACAGGGTGAATTCACCCCTCCACTTT. The chain couples TRBV10-2 to TRBJ1-6, with 7 bases matching TRBD1. This CDR3 is 13 amino acids long. Germline CDR1 and CDR2: WSHSY and SAAADI. V gave up 7 bases and J gave up 7 bases; unmatched junction bases: 4.

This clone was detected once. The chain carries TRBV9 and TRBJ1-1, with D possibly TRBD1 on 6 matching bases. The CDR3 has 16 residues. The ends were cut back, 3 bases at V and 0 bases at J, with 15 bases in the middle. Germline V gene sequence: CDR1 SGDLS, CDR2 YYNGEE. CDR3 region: CASSAGIGGMNTEAFF. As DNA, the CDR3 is TGTGCCAGCAGCGCCGGGATAGGGGGAATGAACACTGAAGCTTTCTTT.

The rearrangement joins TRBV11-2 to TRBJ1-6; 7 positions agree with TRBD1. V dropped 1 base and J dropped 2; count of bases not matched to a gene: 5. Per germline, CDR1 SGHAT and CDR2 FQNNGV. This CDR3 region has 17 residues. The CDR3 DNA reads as TGTGCCAGCAGCTTAGCTTCAGGGGGGCCCTATAATTCACCCCTCCACTTT. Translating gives CASSLASGGPYNSPLHF. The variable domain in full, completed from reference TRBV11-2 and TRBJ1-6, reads EAGVAQSPRYKIIEKRQSVAFWCNPISGHATLYWYQQILGQGPKLLIQFQNNGVVDDSQLPKDRFSAERLKGVDSTLKIQPAKLEDSAVYLCASSLASGGPYNSPLHFGNGTRLTVT.

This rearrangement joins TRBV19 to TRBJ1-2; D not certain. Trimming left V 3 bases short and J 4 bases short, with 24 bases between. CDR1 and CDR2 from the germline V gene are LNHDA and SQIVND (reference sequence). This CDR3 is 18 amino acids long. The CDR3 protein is CASSMSPGSTQHGYGYTF. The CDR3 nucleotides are TGTGCCAGTAGTATGTCACCCGGGTCAACCCAGCATGGCTATGGCTACACCTTC.

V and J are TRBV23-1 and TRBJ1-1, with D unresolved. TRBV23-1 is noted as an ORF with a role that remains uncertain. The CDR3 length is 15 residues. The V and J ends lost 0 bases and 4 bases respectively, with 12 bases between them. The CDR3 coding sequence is TGCGCCAGCAGTCAATCCGGGCCCCGGGGCACTGAAGCTTTCTTT. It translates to CASSQSGPRGTEAFF.

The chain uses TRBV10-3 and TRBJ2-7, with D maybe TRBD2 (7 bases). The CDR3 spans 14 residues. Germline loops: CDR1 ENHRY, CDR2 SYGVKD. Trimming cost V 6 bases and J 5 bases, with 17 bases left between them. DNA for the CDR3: TGTGCCATCAGAGAGGCGGTAGGGGGGGACGAGCAGTACTTC. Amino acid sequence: CAIREAVGGDEQYF.

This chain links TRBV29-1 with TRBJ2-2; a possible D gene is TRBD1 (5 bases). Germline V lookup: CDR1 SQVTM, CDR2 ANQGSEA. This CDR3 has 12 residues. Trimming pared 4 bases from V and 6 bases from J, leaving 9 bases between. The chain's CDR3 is CSVVGRAGELFF. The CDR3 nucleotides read TGCAGCGTTGTGGGGCGCGCCGGGGAGCTGTTTTTT.

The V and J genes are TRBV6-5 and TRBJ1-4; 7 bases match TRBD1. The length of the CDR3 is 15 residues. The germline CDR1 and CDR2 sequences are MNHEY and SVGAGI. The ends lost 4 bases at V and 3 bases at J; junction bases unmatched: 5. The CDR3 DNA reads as TGTGCCAGCAGTTTCCAGGGGGTTGCTAATGAAAAACTGTTTTTT. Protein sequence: CASSFQGVANEKLFF.

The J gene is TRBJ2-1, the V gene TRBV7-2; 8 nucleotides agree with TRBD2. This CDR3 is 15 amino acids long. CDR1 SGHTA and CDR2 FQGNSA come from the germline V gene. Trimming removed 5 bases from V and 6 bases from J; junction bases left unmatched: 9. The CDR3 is CASSISGGPVNEQFF. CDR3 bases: TGTGCCAGCAGCATAAGCGGGGGACCGGTCAATGAGCAGTTCTTC.

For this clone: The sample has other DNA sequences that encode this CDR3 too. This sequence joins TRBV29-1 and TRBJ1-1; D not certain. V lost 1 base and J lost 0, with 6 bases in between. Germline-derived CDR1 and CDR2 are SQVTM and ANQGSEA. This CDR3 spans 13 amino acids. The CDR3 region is CSVEGRLNTEAFF. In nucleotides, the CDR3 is TGCAGCGTTGAAGGGAGGCTGAACACTGAAGCTTTCTTT.

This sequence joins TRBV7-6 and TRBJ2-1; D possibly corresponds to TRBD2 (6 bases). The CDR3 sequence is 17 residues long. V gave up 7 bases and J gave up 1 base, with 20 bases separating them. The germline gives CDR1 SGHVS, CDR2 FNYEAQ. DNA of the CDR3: TGTGCCAGCAACTCGTTCCCAAAGGGGAGGTCCTACAATGAGCAGTTCTTC. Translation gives CASNSFPKGRSYNEQFF.

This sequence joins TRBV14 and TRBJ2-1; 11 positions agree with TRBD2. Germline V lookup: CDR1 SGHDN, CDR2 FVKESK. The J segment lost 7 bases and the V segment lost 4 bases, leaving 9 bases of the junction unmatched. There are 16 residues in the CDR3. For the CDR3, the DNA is TGTGCCAGCAGCCCTCTAGCGGGGGGTAAAAGGAATGAGCAGTTCTTC. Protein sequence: CASSPLAGGKRNEQFF.

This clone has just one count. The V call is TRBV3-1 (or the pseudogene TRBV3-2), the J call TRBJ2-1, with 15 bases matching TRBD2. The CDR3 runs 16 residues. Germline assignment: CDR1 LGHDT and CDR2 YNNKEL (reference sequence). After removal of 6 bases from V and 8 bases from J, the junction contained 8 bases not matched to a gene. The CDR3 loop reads CASSPRTSGGADEQFF. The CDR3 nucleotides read TGTGCCAGCAGTCCTCGGACTAGCGGGGGGGCCGATGAGCAGTTCTTC.